Listed here are 32 T cell receptor beta chains from one sample, sequenced in a study of cytomegalovirus exposure and HLA in healthy donors. Clones were sequenced by immunoSEQ multiplex PCR, and TCRdb holds only the in-frame ones, with some missing. The data contain 150,000 to 200,000 clones, about 89% of them singletons. The sequencing sample was made of PBMCs. The receptor set was obtained from a man aged 18-30 years in good health and CMV-seropositive.

This clone was observed once. J is TRBJ1-1 and V is TRBV9, with 9 positions matching TRBD1. This CDR3 has 16 residues. V was clipped by 0 bases and J by 5 bases; unmatched bases: 8. From germline, CDR1 is SGDLS and CDR2 YYNGEE. The CDR3 DNA reads TGTGCCAGCAGCGTAGCGATGGGGACAGGGCGAACTGAAGCTTTCTTT. It encodes CASSVAMGTGRTEAFF.

Of note for this clone: Different DNA sequences within this sample yield the same CDR3. This chain joins TRBV27 and TRBJ1-1; no firm D call. The V gene lost 3 bases and the J gene lost 6 bases, with 11 bases spanning the gap. The CDR3 consists of 13 residues. CDR1 is MNHEY and CDR2 is SMNVEV in the germline V gene (reference sequence). The chain's CDR3 is CASSFRGSSEAFF. In nucleotides, the CDR3 is TGTGCCAGCAGTTTCCGGGGAAGTTCTGAAGCTTTCTTT.

The genes are TRBV6-1 and TRBJ2-7, with D possibly being TRBD2 (6 bases). V shed 2 bases and J shed 8 bases, with 16 bases lying between them. Germline loops: CDR1 MNHNS, CDR2 SASEGT. The length of the CDR3 is 14 residues. In DNA, the CDR3 is TGTGCCAGCAGTGAACAAGGAGGGAGGACTAAGCAGTACTTC. This gives the protein CASSEQGGRTKQYF.

This clone was picked up many times. J is TRBJ2-7 and V is TRBV5-1; 9 bases agree with TRBD2. Germline V CDR1 and CDR2: SGHRS, YFSETQ. V dropped 4 bases and J dropped 7; count of bases not matched to a gene: 12. The CDR3 consists of 15 residues. CDR3: CASSADPGLAGEQYF. CDR3 nucleotide sequence: TGCGCCAGCAGCGCGGACCCGGGACTAGCAGGGGAGCAGTACTTC.

The chain combines TRBV4-3 with TRBJ1-2; TRBD1 aligns across 7 bases. Germline CDR1 LGHNA, CDR2 YSLEER. CDR3 length equals 16 residues. The trim removed 3 bases at V and 4 bases at J, leaving 11 bases unmatched. The DNA for the CDR3 is TGCGCCAGCAGCCAGGGTAACAGGGGAAAGGGCTATGGCTACACCTTC. Translation gives CASSQGNRGKGYGYTF.

This chain uses TRBV5-1 with TRBJ1-3, with D possibly TRBD1 on 5 matching bases. Trimming stripped 2 bases from V and 0 bases from J, with 9 bases between. This CDR3 has 15 residues. Germline assignment: CDR1 SGHRS and CDR2 YFSETQ. The CDR3 reads CASSLGTDSGNTIYF. The DNA of the CDR3 is TGCGCCAGCAGCTTAGGGACTGACTCTGGAAACACCATATATTTT.

The rearrangement joins TRBV11-2 to TRBJ2-7; D gene ambiguous. V lost 2 bases and J 0 bases, leaving 5 bases between the germline ends. The length of the CDR3 is 13 residues. Germline V gene lookup returns CDR1 SGHAT and CDR2 FQNNGV. The CDR3 reads CASSLPSSYEQYF. CDR3 DNA: TGTGCCAGCAGCTTACCTAGCTCCTACGAGCAGTACTTC.

This clone was found a few times. The V gene is TRBV6-1, the J gene TRBJ2-2, with TRBD1 as a possible D gene (7 bases). Trimming left V 6 bases short and J 5 bases short, with 10 bases between. The germline V gene has CDR1 MNHNS and CDR2 SASEGT. The CDR3 covers 13 residues. In DNA form, the CDR3 reads TGTGCCAGCAGGCAGGGGGGTACCGGGGAGCTGTTTTTT. This codes for CASRQGGTGELFF.

The V gene is TRBV7-2, the J gene TRBJ1-5, with 8 bases lining up with TRBD1. The V gene end was trimmed by 2 bases and the J gene end by 2 bases; junction bases not matched to a gene: 2. Looked up from germline, CDR1 is SGHTA and CDR2 is FQGNSA. There are 15 residues in the CDR3. For the CDR3, the DNA is TGTGCCAGCAGCTTACCGGGACAGGGCAATCAGCCCCAGCATTTT. Translation gives CASSLPGQGNQPQHF.

V usage is TRBV4-1 and J usage is TRBJ1-5; D unresolved. Germline values: CDR1 MGHRA, CDR2 YSYEKL. The CDR3 has 15 residues. Trimming left V 1 base short and J 3 bases short, with 10 bases between. The CDR3 nucleotides read TGCGCCAGCAGCCAAGGGTACAGCTACAATCAGCCCCAGCATTTT. As protein: CASSQGYSYNQPQHF.

The chain has TRBV4-3 and TRBJ1-2; 12 bases agree with TRBD1. Looked up from germline, CDR1 is LGHNA and CDR2 is YSLEER. This CDR3 is built from 14 residues. V lost 4 bases to trimming and J lost 8 bases; unmatched junction nucleotides: 5. Written as DNA, the CDR3 is TGCGCCAGCAGCCTCCGGGACAGGGGGCGCGGCTACACCTTC. Translated, it gives CASSLRDRGRGYTF.

The chain carries TRBV6-5 and TRBJ1-1, with D perhaps TRBD1 (6 bases). The V gene lost 0 bases and the J gene lost 5 bases, with 7 bases spanning the gap. Germline lookup yields CDR1 MNHEY and CDR2 SVGAGI. The CDR3 totals 13 residues. The CDR3 reads CASSYSTGTEAFF. The CDR3 coding sequence is TGTGCCAGCAGTTACTCCACAGGGACTGAAGCTTTCTTT.

The V call is TRBV18, the J call TRBJ2-5, with TRBD2 matching over 7 bases. The J segment lost 5 bases and the V segment lost 3 bases, leaving 12 bases of the junction unmatched. The CDR3 contains 16 residues. Looked up from germline, CDR1 is KGHSH and CDR2 is LQKENI. The CDR3 DNA follows: TGTGCCAGCTCACCTGAGAATGGCGGGAGCGGGGAGACCCAGTACTTC. This translates into CASSPENGGSGETQYF.

This chain joins TRBV7-2 and TRBJ1-2, with TRBD1 matching over 7 bases. Looked up from germline, CDR1 is SGHTA and CDR2 is FQGNSA. With 5 bases clipped from V and 8 bases from J, the junction kept 11 bases outside the gene matches. The CDR3 runs 14 residues. CDR3 DNA sequence: TGTGCCAGCAGCAATACAGGGGTTTTTAGCGGCTACACCTTC. Amino acids: CASSNTGVFSGYTF.

The CDR3 reads CASSLRTSGGAVDTQYF. For the CDR3, the DNA is TGTGCCAGCAGTCTCCGGACTAGCGGGGGGGCAGTAGATACGCAGTATTTT. V usage is TRBV27 and J usage is TRBJ2-3, with TRBD2 identical over 15 bases. V shed 5 bases, J shed 5 bases, and the junction held 8 bases outside the gene matches. The CDR3 consists of 17 residues. Germline CDR1 and CDR2: MNHEY and SMNVEV (reference sequence).

This chain connects TRBV27 to TRBJ1-1, with 9 positions matching TRBD1. This CDR3 spans 14 amino acids. Germline V gives CDR1 MNHEY, CDR2 SMNVEV (reference sequence). The V and J ends lost 7 bases and 3 bases, in that order; junction bases with no gene match: 6. The CDR3, as DNA: TGTGCCAGCAAGGCGACAGGGGGTCACACTGAAGCTTTCTTT. It is translated as CASKATGGHTEAFF.

This clone was observed a single time. The genes are TRBV7-2 and TRBJ1-1, with D unclear. With 4 bases removed from V and 2 bases from J, the gap between germline ends came to 23 bases. Germline-derived CDR1 and CDR2 are SGHTA and FQGNSA. CDR3 length: 18 residues. The CDR3 coding sequence is TGTGCCAGCAGCTCCTTACCTCCGGCTAGACGGGGAAACACTGAAGCTTTCTTT. Translated, it gives CASSSLPPARRGNTEAFF.

As for this clone: The junction shows a germline mismatch at one end, possibly a read error. V gene TRBV7-7 combines with J gene TRBJ2-1, with D possibly matching TRBD1 (5 bases). Germline CDR1 and CDR2: SSHAT and FNYEAQ (reference sequence). This CDR3 region has 14 residues. In DNA form, the CDR3 reads TGTGCTAGCAGCCCGCGGCAGGGTGGCAATGAGCAGTTCTTC. Translation gives CASSPRQGGNEQFF.

The chain carries TRBV7-9 and TRBJ1-2; maybe TRBD1 (6 bases). The CDR3 contains 14 residues. With 5 bases removed from V and 2 bases from J, the gap between germline ends came to 12 bases. CDR1 and CDR2 (germline): SEHNR, FQNEAQ (reference sequence). CDR3 region: CASSPGGGNYGYTF. As DNA, the CDR3 is TGTGCCAGCAGCCCCGGTGGGGGCAACTATGGCTACACCTTC.

V usage is TRBV5-8 and J usage is TRBJ2-6; no clear D gene. V was cut by 8 bases and J by 0 bases, with 6 bases left in between. CDR3 length: 13 residues. Per germline, CDR1 SGHTS and CDR2 YDEGEE. The DNA of the CDR3 is TGTGCCAGGTGGAGCTCTGGGGCCAACGTCCTGACTTTC. Translated, it gives CARWSSGANVLTF. The variable domain in full, with the rest retrieved from reference TRBV5-8 and TRBJ2-6, is EAGVTQSPTHLIKTRGQQATLRCSPISGHTSVYWYQQALGLGLQFLLWYDEGEERNRGNFPPRFSGRQFPNYSSELNVNALELEDSALYLCARWSSGANVLTFGAGSRLTVL.

The table lists this clone with a few counts. The V gene is TRBV5-1, the J gene TRBJ1-5; TRBD1 might be the D (6 bases). The CDR3 extends over 15 amino acids. Trimming stripped 5 bases from V and 1 base from J, with 13 bases between. Germline CDR1 and CDR2: SGHRS and YFSETQ. The CDR3 nucleotides are TGCGCCAGCAGGCCGTATCAGGGGAGCAATCAGCCCCAGCATTTT. This translates into CASRPYQGSNQPQHF.

The chain combines TRBV27 with TRBJ1-6, with 10 bases that match TRBD1. CDR1 is MNHEY and CDR2 is SMNVEV in the germline V gene (reference sequence). The CDR3 length is 14 residues. V lost 5 bases to trimming and J lost 10 bases; unmatched junction nucleotides: 5. The CDR3 spells CASSRTGGESPLHF. The CDR3 DNA follows: TGTGCCAGCAGTAGGACAGGGGGAGAATCACCCCTCCACTTT.

V and J are TRBV2 and TRBJ2-7; D may be TRBD2 (6 bases). V gave up 0 bases and J gave up 0 bases, with 12 bases separating them. The CDR3 covers 16 residues. The germline V gene has CDR1 SNHLY and CDR2 FYNNEI. CDR3 amino acids: CASSEAFRDSSYEQYF. CDR3 DNA sequence: TGTGCCAGCAGTGAAGCCTTCCGGGACTCCTCCTACGAGCAGTACTTC.

The chain couples TRBV5-6 to TRBJ2-1, with 7 bases matching TRBD1. The junction had 5 bases not matched to a gene; V was cut back by 4 bases and J by 13 bases. The germline V gene has CDR1 SGHDT and CDR2 YYEEEE. This CDR3 is built from 11 residues. The CDR3, as DNA: TGTGCCAGCAGCGGGGACAGCCGTCAGTTCTTC. Encoded protein: CASSGDSRQFF.

The chain recombines TRBV29-1 with TRBJ2-7, with 9 bases lining up with TRBD2. The ends lost 4 bases at V and 5 bases at J; junction bases unmatched: 6. Per the germline V gene, CDR1 is SQVTM and CDR2 is ANQGSEA. This CDR3 is built from 13 residues. CDR3 sequence reads: CSVVLAGLDEQYF. CDR3 in DNA: TGCAGCGTTGTGCTAGCGGGGCTGGACGAGCAGTACTTC.

The rearrangement joins TRBV29-1 to TRBJ2-1; tentatively, D is TRBD2 (6 bases). Deletions cut 3 bases from V and 6 bases from J, with 12 bases between. Germline loops: CDR1 SQVTM, CDR2 ANQGSEA. The CDR3 has 13 amino acids. The CDR3 nucleotides are TGCAGCGTTGAGGCTCTAGCGTTCAATGAGCAGTTCTTC. Its translation is CSVEALAFNEQFF.

The chain has TRBV6-6 and TRBJ2-3, with a weak D call TRBD1 (6 bases). The CDR3 spans 12 residues. Germline assignment: CDR1 MNHNY and CDR2 SVGAGI (reference sequence). V gave up 5 bases and J gave up 4 bases, with 7 bases separating them. This CDR3 reads CASSQGPDTQYF. The CDR3, as DNA: TGTGCCAGCAGTCAGGGGCCAGATACGCAGTATTTT.

The V gene is TRBV2, the J gene TRBJ2-7, with TRBD1 matching 10 bases. V dropped 8 bases and J dropped 1; count of bases not matched to a gene: 8. The CDR3 spans 15 residues. CDR1 and CDR2 (germline): SNHLY, FYNNEI. The CDR3 loop is CASGRQGARSYEQYF. DNA of the CDR3: TGTGCCAGCGGCCGACAGGGGGCAAGATCCTACGAGCAGTACTTC.

V usage is TRBV30 and J usage is TRBJ2-2, with 9 bases matching TRBD1. The germline CDR1 and CDR2 sequences are GTSNPN and SVGIG (reference sequence). This CDR3 has 14 amino acids. J was trimmed by 1 base and V by 6 bases; bases with no gene match: 3. Here the CDR3 reads CACPDRGNTGELFF. In DNA, the CDR3 is TGTGCCTGTCCGGACAGGGGGAACACCGGGGAGCTGTTTTTT.

This chain joins TRBV7-2 and TRBJ2-7; D might be TRBD2 (5 bases). The ends were cut back, 5 bases at V and 5 bases at J, with 16 bases in the middle. In germline, CDR1 is SGHTA, CDR2 FQGNSA. The CDR3 covers 14 residues. The CDR3 DNA reads TGTGCCAGCAGCGCCACTAGAAAGCCCCACGAGCAGTACTTC. Translating it yields CASSATRKPHEQYF.

The chain combines TRBV7-8 with TRBJ2-3; TRBD2 matches 8 bases. Germline V lookup: CDR1 SGHVS, CDR2 FQNEAQ. The trim removed 3 bases at V and 5 bases at J, leaving 10 bases unmatched. This CDR3 has 16 residues. CDR3 in DNA: TGTGCCAGCAGCTTTTATCCGCGGGGGGCGGAAGATACGCAGTATTTT. Translation gives CASSFYPRGAEDTQYF.

V and J are TRBV14 and TRBJ2-5; TRBD2 aligns across 8 bases. The CDR3 consists of 14 residues. In germline, CDR1 is SGHDN, CDR2 FVKESK. V lost 2 bases and J lost 5; bases outside the gene matches: 4. Written as DNA, the CDR3 is TGTGCCAGCAGCCAACCGGGGGGGTACGAGACCCAGTACTTC. Translated, it gives CASSQPGGYETQYF.